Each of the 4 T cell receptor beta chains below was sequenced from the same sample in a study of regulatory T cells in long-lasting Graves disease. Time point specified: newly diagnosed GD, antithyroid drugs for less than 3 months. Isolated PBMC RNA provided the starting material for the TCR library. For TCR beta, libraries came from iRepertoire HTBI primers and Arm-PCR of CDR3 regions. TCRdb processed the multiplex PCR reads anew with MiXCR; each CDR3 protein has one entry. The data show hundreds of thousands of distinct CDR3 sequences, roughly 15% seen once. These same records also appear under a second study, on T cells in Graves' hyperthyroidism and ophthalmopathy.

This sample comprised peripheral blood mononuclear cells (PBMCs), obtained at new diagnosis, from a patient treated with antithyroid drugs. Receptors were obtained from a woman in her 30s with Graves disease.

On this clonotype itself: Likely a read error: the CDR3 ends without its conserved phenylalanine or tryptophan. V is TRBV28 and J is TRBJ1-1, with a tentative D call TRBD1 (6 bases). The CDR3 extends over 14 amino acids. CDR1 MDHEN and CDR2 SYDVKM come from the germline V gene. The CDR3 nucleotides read TGTGCCAGCAGGACCGGGACACCGAACACTGGAGCTTTCTCT. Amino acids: CASRTGTPNTGAFS.

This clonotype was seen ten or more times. The CDR3 DNA is TGTGCCAGCAGTTCAGGATTACAGCGGATCCCAGGGGGGAATGAGCAGTTCTTC. The encoded protein is CASSSGLQRIPGGNEQFF. This sequence joins TRBV28 and TRBJ2-1; a weak D match, TRBD1 (7 bases). The length of the CDR3 is 18 residues. Germline CDR1 MDHEN, CDR2 SYDVKM. V lost 4 bases and J 7 bases, leaving 26 bases between the germline ends.

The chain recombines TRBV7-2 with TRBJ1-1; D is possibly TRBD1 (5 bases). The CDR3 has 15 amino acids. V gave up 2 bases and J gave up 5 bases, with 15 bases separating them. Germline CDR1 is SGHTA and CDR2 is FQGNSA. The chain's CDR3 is CASSLPPGVRTEAFF. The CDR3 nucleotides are TGTGCCAGCAGCTTACCCCCGGGGGTGAGGACTGAAGCTTTCTTT.

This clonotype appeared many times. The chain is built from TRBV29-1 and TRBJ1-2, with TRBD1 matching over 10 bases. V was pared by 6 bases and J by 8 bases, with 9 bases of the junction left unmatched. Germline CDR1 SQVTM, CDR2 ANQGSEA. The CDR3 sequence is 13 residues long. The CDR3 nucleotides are TGCAGCGTGGGGGGACAGGGGCTAGTCGGCTACACCTTC. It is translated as CSVGGQGLVGYTF.